The 31 T cell receptor beta chains below were found in one sample sequenced in a study of CD8 T cells in Susac syndrome. The RNA, about 0.45 to 1 ug, was put through reverse transcription using random hexamers. TCRdb passed the immunoSEQ multiplex PCR reads through MiXCR, listing each CDR3 protein once. Here the sample spans 200,000 or so distinct CDR3 sequences, nearly 95% being singletons. The source material was CD4+ T cells from PBMCs. The receptors originated from a human donor with multiple sclerosis.

The genes are TRBV5-1 and TRBJ1-2, with D hard to call. Per germline, CDR1 SGHRS and CDR2 YFSETQ. The length of the CDR3 is 15 residues. Trimming took off 0 bases at V and 5 bases at J, with 14 bases between the two ends. CDR3 sequence reads: CASSLAVRIPYGYTF. CDR3 in DNA: TGCGCCAGCAGCTTGGCCGTCAGAATACCTTATGGCTACACCTTC.

This chain connects TRBV9 to TRBJ2-4; D is ambiguous. The CDR3 runs to 14 residues. Trimming took off 4 bases at V and 3 bases at J, with 11 bases between the two ends. CDR1 SGDLS and CDR2 YYNGEE come from the germline V gene. As DNA, the CDR3 is TGTGCCAGCAGCAAGGATCATGGCAAAAACATTCAGTACTTC. It codes for CASSKDHGKNIQYF.

The chain recombines TRBV7-2 with TRBJ2-7; 11 nucleotides agree with TRBD2. CDR3 length: 18 residues. Germline CDR1 reads SGHTA; CDR2 reads FQGNSA. J gave up 0 bases and V 1 base, and 8 bases lay outside the gene matches. The CDR3 nucleotides read TGTGCCAGCAGCTTAGTCGGGACTAGCGGACTAAGCTCCTACGAGCAGTACTTC. As protein: CASSLVGTSGLSSYEQYF.

The V gene is TRBV2, the J gene TRBJ2-7; D unclear. The V end lost 1 base, the J end lost 0 bases, and 10 bases lay between the germline ends. From germline, CDR1 is SNHLY and CDR2 FYNNEI. The CDR3 runs to 15 residues. The CDR3 loop reads CASSEGSYLSYEQYF. The CDR3 DNA reads TGTGCCAGCAGTGAAGGCTCCTACCTCTCCTACGAGCAGTACTTC.

This rearrangement joins TRBV29-1 to TRBJ2-1, with D perhaps being TRBD1 or TRBD2 (7 bases each). V lost 0 bases and J lost 4, with 22 bases in between. The CDR3 is 18 residues long. Germline V gene sequence: CDR1 SQVTM, CDR2 ANQGSEA. The CDR3, as DNA: TGCAGCGTTGAAGATCCAGGGGGGAGGGCCTTCCTATACAATGAGCAGTTCTTC. Translated, it gives CSVEDPGGRAFLYNEQFF.

The chain links TRBV30 to TRBJ2-3; 10 nucleotides align to TRBD1. Trimming removed 3 bases from V and 12 bases from J; junction bases left unmatched: 6. CDR3 length equals 12 residues. CDR1 and CDR2 from the germline V gene are GTSNPN and SVGIG (reference sequence). The CDR3 DNA sequence: TGTGCCTGGAGCGCGGGGGACAGGGGCCAGTATTTT. Its protein product is CAWSAGDRGQYF.

This rearrangement joins TRBV29-1 to TRBJ2-1; 9 nucleotides agree with TRBD1. Trimming at V came to 7 bases and at J to 8 bases, leaving 6 bases not matched to a gene. CDR3 length: 12 residues. The V gene's germline CDR1 is SQVTM and CDR2 ANQGSEA. The CDR3: CSAAGQGYEQFF. The CDR3 nucleotides are TGCAGCGCCGCGGGACAGGGTTATGAGCAGTTCTTC.

The rearrangement uses TRBV9 and TRBJ2-5; D not certain. Germline V lookup: CDR1 SGDLS, CDR2 YYNGEE. The CDR3 extends over 13 amino acids. The V gene lost 3 bases and the J gene lost 4 bases, with 10 bases spanning the gap. In DNA, the CDR3 is TGTGCCAGCAGCGCCGGGCCGGGAGAGACCCAGTACTTC. Translation gives CASSAGPGETQYF.

The rearrangement uses TRBV20-1 and TRBJ2-7; D remains unclear. Between the trimmed V and J ends, which lost 3 bases and 3 bases, there was a span of 6 bases. The CDR3 sequence is 11 residues long. The V gene's germline CDR1 is DFQATT and CDR2 SNEGSKA (reference sequence). The CDR3 DNA is TGCAGTGCTAGGAGCAGCTACGAGCAGTACTTC. Translated, it gives CSARSSYEQYF.

CDR3 sequence (DNA): TGCGCCAGCAGCCAAGGCCTAGCGGGAGGGATCACAGATACGCAGTATTTT. Translating gives CASSQGLAGGITDTQYF. The chain recombines TRBV4-1 with TRBJ2-3, with 12 positions matching TRBD2. The V segment lost 1 base and the J segment 2 bases; nucleotides outside the gene matches: 4. Germline assignment: CDR1 MGHRA and CDR2 YSYEKL. This CDR3 has 17 amino acids.

CDR3 amino acids: CAWSVVHTTIYF. The CDR3 nucleotides read TGTGCCTGGAGTGTCGTTCACACCACCATATATTTT. V gene TRBV30 combines with J gene TRBJ1-3; D is uncertain. Germline CDR1 reads GTSNPN; CDR2 reads SVGIG (reference sequence). The germline V and J ends were trimmed by 0 bases and 9 bases, with 9 bases remaining between them. The CDR3 is 12 residues long.

This sequence joins TRBV2 and TRBJ2-1; D is ambiguous. The CDR3 spans 14 residues. V lost 6 bases to trimming and J lost 0 bases, with 9 bases between them. CDR1 and CDR2 from the germline V gene are SNHLY and FYNNEI. CDR3 in amino acids: CASRPHSSYNEQFF. CDR3 nucleotides: TGTGCCAGCAGGCCCCACAGCTCCTACAATGAGCAGTTCTTC.

CDR3 bases: TGTGCCCGAGCTGAAGGGCTTGCCGGGGAGCTGTTTTTT. Translation: CARAEGLAGELFF. V and J are TRBV30 and TRBJ2-2; no clear D. Looked up from germline, CDR1 is GTSNPN and CDR2 is SVGIG (reference sequence). Trimming took 8 bases from V and 6 from J, leaving 16 bases between them. CDR3 size: 13 residues.

The chain employs TRBV5-1 and TRBJ2-1; no reliable D call. There are 13 residues in the CDR3. Looked up from germline, CDR1 is SGHRS and CDR2 is YFSETQ. The germline V and J ends were trimmed by 1 base and 10 bases, with 12 bases remaining between them. CDR3 protein: CASSLFGPSEQFF. CDR3 nucleotide sequence: TGCGCCAGCAGCTTGTTTGGGCCAAGCGAGCAGTTCTTC.

In its sample, this clonotype was seen once. The V gene is TRBV12-5, the J gene TRBJ2-4, with 7 bases matching TRBD1. Trimming at V came to 6 bases and at J to 2 bases, leaving 4 bases not matched to a gene. CDR3 length: 14 amino acids. Germline V gene lookup returns CDR1 LGHNT and CDR2 FRNRAP. Here the CDR3 DNA reads TGTGCTAGTGGCCCGACAGGGTCCAAAAACATTCAGTACTTC. This gives the protein CASGPTGSKNIQYF.

The V and J genes are TRBV2 and TRBJ2-1, with 8 positions matching TRBD2. The V gene end was trimmed by 2 bases and the J gene end by 9 bases; junction bases not matched to a gene: 6. Germline loops: CDR1 SNHLY, CDR2 FYNNEI. The CDR3 has 14 residues. This CDR3 is CASSERSGGREQFF. In nucleotides, the CDR3 is TGTGCCAGCAGTGAAAGGTCGGGGGGGCGTGAGCAGTTCTTC.

This chain links TRBV12-3 or TRBV12-4 with TRBJ2-7; D gene uncertain. V was trimmed by 3 bases and J by 1 base, leaving 4 bases between them. The CDR3 totals 12 residues. CDR3 sequence: CASSFRSYEQYF. The DNA for the CDR3 is TGTGCCAGCAGTTTTCGATCCTACGAGCAGTACTTC.

This chain links TRBV5-6 with TRBJ2-4, with a tentative D call TRBD1 (5 bases). CDR1 is SGHDT, CDR2 YYEEEE, per germline. Trimming removed 2 bases from V and 8 bases from J, with 11 bases in between. The CDR3 is 13 residues long. In DNA, the CDR3 is TGTGCCAGCAGCTTTCAAGGGGATGACATTCAGTACTTC. It is translated as CASSFQGDDIQYF.

About this clonotype itself: Mismatch with germline at one junction end may stem from a read error. V is TRBV2 and J is TRBJ2-3; TRBD1 aligns across 7 bases. CDR1 is SNHLY, CDR2 FYNNEI, per germline. The CDR3 contains 16 residues. The CDR3 here is CASRRRQGSSEDAQYF. For the CDR3, the DNA is TGTGCCAGCAGGAGACGACAGGGCTCATCCGAAGATGCGCAGTATTTT.

This clonotype was detected only once. The chain recombines TRBV30 with TRBJ2-7, with 9 bases aligning to TRBD2. After removal of 2 bases from V and 4 bases from J, the junction contained 6 bases not matched to a gene. The germline CDR1 and CDR2 sequences are GTSNPN and SVGIG (reference sequence). The CDR3 runs to 14 residues. The CDR3 sequence: CAWSLGGGVYEQYF. The CDR3 DNA is TGTGCCTGGAGTCTGGGCGGGGGGGTATACGAGCAGTACTTC.

The chain couples TRBV3-1 to TRBJ2-2; no clear D gene. With 4 bases removed from V and 3 bases from J, the gap between germline ends came to 15 bases. CDR3 size: 16 residues. Looked up from germline, CDR1 is LGHDT and CDR2 is YNNKEL (reference sequence). The CDR3 coding sequence is TGTGCCAGCAGCCGACTTAGCAAGCCGGACACCGGGGAGCTGTTTTTT. Protein product: CASSRLSKPDTGELFF.

The V call is TRBV4-1, the J call TRBJ2-5; no clear D. CDR3 length equals 15 residues. V gave up 6 bases and J gave up 0 bases, with 14 bases separating them. Germline V CDR1 and CDR2: MGHRA, YSYEKL. The chain's CDR3 is CASRHTFSDQETQYF. CDR3 sequence (DNA): TGCGCCAGCAGGCACACCTTTTCGGACCAAGAGACCCAGTACTTC.

The genes are TRBV5-1 and TRBJ2-1; D may match TRBD1 or TRBD2 (5 bases each). The germline V gene encodes CDR1 SGHRS and CDR2 YFSETQ. The CDR3 spans 14 residues. V shed 0 bases and J shed 5 bases, with 9 bases lying between them. The CDR3 nucleotides are TGCGCCAGCAGCTTGGGGGACCGCCACAATGAGCAGTTCTTC. This codes for CASSLGDRHNEQFF.

V gene TRBV29-1 combines with J gene TRBJ1-2; D gene ambiguous. Germline values: CDR1 SQVTM, CDR2 ANQGSEA. V was trimmed by 6 bases and J by 8 bases, leaving 16 bases between them. This CDR3 contains 12 residues. The CDR3 spells CSVGWGDGGYTF. As DNA, the CDR3 is TGCAGCGTGGGGTGGGGTGACGGGGGCTACACCTTC.

The chain couples TRBV4-2 to TRBJ2-7; D uncertain. V dropped 2 bases and J dropped 2 bases, with 10 bases sitting between them. The CDR3 covers 14 residues. Germline CDR1 LGHNA, CDR2 YNFKEQ. The DNA of the CDR3 is TGTGCCAGCAGCCAATTGGAAGGGACCTACGAGCAGTACTTC. Its protein product is CASSQLEGTYEQYF.

The gene calls are TRBV3-1 and TRBJ2-1; no clear D gene. Trimming shortened V by 4 bases and J by 5 bases, and 15 bases separated the two germline ends. The germline CDR1 and CDR2 sequences are LGHDT and YNNKEL (reference sequence). The CDR3 is 15 amino acids. The CDR3 sequence: CASSPQIHVDNEQFF. The DNA of the CDR3 is TGTGCCAGCAGCCCTCAAATACACGTAGACAATGAGCAGTTCTTC.

The chain links TRBV29-1 to TRBJ2-3; D is undetermined. This CDR3 spans 15 amino acids. Germline loops: CDR1 SQVTM, CDR2 ANQGSEA. V lost 1 base and J 0 bases, leaving 11 bases between the germline ends. The DNA of the CDR3 is TGCAGCGTTGAAGGGGCGTCTAGTAGCACAGATACGCAGTATTTT. The encoded protein is CSVEGASSSTDTQYF.

V and J are TRBV5-1 and TRBJ1-6; 7 bases line up with TRBD1. After removal of 4 bases from V and 10 bases from J, the junction contained 14 bases not matched to a gene. The CDR3 has 16 residues. CDR1 and CDR2 (germline): SGHRS, YFSETQ. The CDR3 reads CASSQLLGQSISPLHF. DNA of the CDR3: TGCGCCAGCAGCCAACTGTTGGGACAGTCAATCTCACCCCTCCACTTT.

The chain employs TRBV7-2 and TRBJ2-1, with TRBD2 identical over 10 bases. The CDR3 sequence is 16 residues long. Germline loops: CDR1 SGHTA, CDR2 FQGNSA. V lost 6 bases to trimming and J lost 6 bases; unmatched junction nucleotides: 11. Written as DNA, the CDR3 is TGTGCCAGCAGACCCTTCCTAGCGGGAGCTGCCAATGAGCAGTTCTTC. It is translated as CASRPFLAGAANEQFF.

The genes are TRBV6-6 and TRBJ1-2, with D hard to call. Germline V gene sequence: CDR1 MNHNY, CDR2 SVGAGI (reference sequence). Trimming took off 6 bases at V and 8 bases at J, with 16 bases between the two ends. The CDR3 consists of 13 residues. The CDR3 here is CASSNREGGGYTF. The DNA of the CDR3 is TGTGCCAGCAGCAATCGAGAGGGAGGGGGCTACACCTTC.

The chain is built from TRBV7-2 and TRBJ2-5; 11 bases are a match to TRBD2. V lost 2 bases to trimming and J lost 7 bases; unmatched junction nucleotides: 9. The CDR3 covers 16 residues. Germline loops: CDR1 SGHTA, CDR2 FQGNSA. The CDR3 protein is CASSLSAGTSGVTQYF. CDR3 DNA: TGTGCCAGCAGCTTATCGGCCGGGACTAGCGGTGTGACCCAGTACTTC. Looking up the rest from reference TRBV7-2 and TRBJ2-5 gives the full variable domain: GAGVSQSPSNKVTEKGKDVELRCDPISGHTALYWYRQSLGQGLEFLIYFQGNSAPDKSGLPSDRFSAERTGGSVSTLTIQRTQQEDSAVYLCASSLSAGTSGVTQYFGPGTRLLVL.